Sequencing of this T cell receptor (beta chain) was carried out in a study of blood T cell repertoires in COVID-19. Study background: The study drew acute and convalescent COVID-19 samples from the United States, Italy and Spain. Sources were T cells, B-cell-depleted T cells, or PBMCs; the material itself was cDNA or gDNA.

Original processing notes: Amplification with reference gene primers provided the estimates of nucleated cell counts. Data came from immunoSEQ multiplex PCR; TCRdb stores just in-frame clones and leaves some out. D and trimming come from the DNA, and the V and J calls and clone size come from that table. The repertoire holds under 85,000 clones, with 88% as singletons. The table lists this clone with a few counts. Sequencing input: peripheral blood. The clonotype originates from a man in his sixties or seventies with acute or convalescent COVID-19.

CDR3 nucleotide sequence: TGCAGTGCTAGTCTCCGGACAGGGGATGAAAAACTGTTTTTT. Residues: CSASLRTGDEKLFF. The V call is TRBV20-1, the J call TRBJ1-4; 9 nucleotides line up with TRBD1. The CDR3 consists of 14 residues. Germline V gene lookup returns CDR1 DFQATT and CDR2 SNEGSKA (reference sequence). The V segment lost 3 bases and the J segment 6 bases; nucleotides outside the gene matches: 5.